The TCR beta chain under discussion was sequenced for a study of blood T cell repertoires in COVID-19. Study summary: PBMCs, B-cell-depleted T cells, or T cells provided the cDNA or gDNA that made up the material.

The data were produced by immunoSEQ multiplex PCR, yet TCRdb's version contains in-frame clones alone and is incomplete. The sample carries a few hundred thousand clones, over 75% recorded once. V was shortened by 1 base and J by 5 bases, with 18 bases between the two germline ends. Germline V gene lookup returns CDR1 LNHDA and CDR2 SQIVND (reference sequence). The CDR3 runs 17 residues. This clonotype originated in a young woman who had recovered from COVID-19. Sequenced: PBMCs or T cells enriched from blood (not recorded which). The rearrangement links TRBV19 to TRBJ1-5; D unclear. The DNA of the CDR3 is TGTGCCAGTAGTATAGTTGTACGGATCGGGAATCATCAGCCCCAGCATTTT. Protein product: CASSIVVRIGNHQPQHF. The variable domain in full, with the rest retrieved from reference TRBV19 and TRBJ1-5, is DGGITQSPKYLFRKEGQNVTLSCEQNLNHDAMYWYRQDPGQGLRLIYYSQIVNDFQKGDIAEGYSVSREKKESFPLTVTSAQKNPTAFYLCASSIVVRIGNHQPQHFGDGTRLSIL.